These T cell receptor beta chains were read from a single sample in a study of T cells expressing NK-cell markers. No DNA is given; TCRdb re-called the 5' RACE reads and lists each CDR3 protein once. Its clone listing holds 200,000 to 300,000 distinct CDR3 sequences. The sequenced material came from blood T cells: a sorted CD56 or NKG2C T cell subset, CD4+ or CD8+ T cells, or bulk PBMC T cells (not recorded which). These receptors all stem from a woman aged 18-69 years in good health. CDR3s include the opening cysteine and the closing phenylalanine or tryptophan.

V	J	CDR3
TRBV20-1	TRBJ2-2	CSARWGQNTGELFF
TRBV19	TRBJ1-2	CASALRDNSYSNYGYTF
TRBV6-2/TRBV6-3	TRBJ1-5	CASTPTGLGGQPQHF
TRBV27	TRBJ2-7	CASTRLAGPYEQYF
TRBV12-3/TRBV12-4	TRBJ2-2	CASRWTGGSGELFF
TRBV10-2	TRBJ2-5	CASSEPDPGQTYQETQYF
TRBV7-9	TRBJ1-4	CASSLGTVDEKLFF
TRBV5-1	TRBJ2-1	CASSVPGTSGNNEQFF
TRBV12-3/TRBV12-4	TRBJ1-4	CASSPTAHSNEKLFF
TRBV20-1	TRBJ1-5	CSARNGAGGQPQHF
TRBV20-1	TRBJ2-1	CSAQSGSYNEQFF
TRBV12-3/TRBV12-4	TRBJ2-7	CASSRLAGYEQYF
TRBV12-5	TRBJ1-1	CASGLVGGGSMNTEAFF
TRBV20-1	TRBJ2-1	CSARTIGNSYNEQFF
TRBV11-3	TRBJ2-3	CASSSDYDTQYF
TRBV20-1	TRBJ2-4	CSANLDRVAKNIQYF
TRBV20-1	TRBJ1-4	CSARGGMHEKLFF
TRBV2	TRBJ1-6	CASRTGVNSPLHF
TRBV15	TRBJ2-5	CATSRDGFSQETQYF
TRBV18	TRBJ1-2	CASSHKDERYGYTF
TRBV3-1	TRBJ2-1	CASSRRGPRNEQFF
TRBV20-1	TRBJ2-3	CSARPADTQYF
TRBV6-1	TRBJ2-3	CASKVGQNADTQYF
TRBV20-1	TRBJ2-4	CSARVIGHRGDNIQYF
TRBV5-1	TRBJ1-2	CASSDILGDYGYTF
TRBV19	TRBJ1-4	CASSIQTGLATNEKLFF
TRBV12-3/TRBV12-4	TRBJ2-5	CASSSNSQETQYF
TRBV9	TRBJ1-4	CASSGVGRSEKLFF
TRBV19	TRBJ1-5	CASSIRTGDQPQHF
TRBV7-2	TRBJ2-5	CASSLQGMRRQETQYF
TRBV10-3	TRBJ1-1	CAISENRENTEAFF
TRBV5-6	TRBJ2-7	CASSYENEQYF
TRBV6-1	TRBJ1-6	CASSNRAPNSPLHF
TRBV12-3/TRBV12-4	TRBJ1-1	CASGGGPKRTEAFF
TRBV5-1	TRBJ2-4	CATSRDGNIQYF
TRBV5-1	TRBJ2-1	CASSSSGRTYNEQFF
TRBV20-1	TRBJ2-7	CSAATGHYEQYF